This T cell receptor (beta chain) was documented in a study of blood T cell repertoires in COVID-19. The table came from immunoSEQ multiplex PCR; TCRdb's copy has only in-frame clones and leaves some out. The table shows under 40,000 clones, with 93% occurring only once. From germline, CDR1 is SGHAT and CDR2 FQDESV (reference sequence). After removal of 5 bases from V and 2 bases from J, the junction contained 7 bases not matched to a gene. The CDR3 has 15 residues. The sequence was obtained from a male donor with active COVID-19. The sample was peripheral blood. This chain links TRBV11-1 with TRBJ2-5, with TRBD2 matching 8 bases. CDR3 coding DNA: TGTGCCAGCAGCCGGTCGGGGGGGGCTCAAGAGACCCAGTACTTC. Its translation is CASSRSGGAQETQYF.